This T cell receptor beta chain was identified during a study of T cells in tumors after PD-1 blockade. At the level of the study: Patients received pembrolizumab 200 mg every 3 weeks or cemiplimab 350 mg every 2 weeks. During anti-PD-1 treatment, some patients continued daily vismodegib 150 mg. General study results and limits: Some novel exhausted tumor clones appeared in pre-treatment blood, suggesting peripheral recruitment.

For this clone: Its antigen is as yet unknown.

The protocol was immunoSEQ multiplex PCR, while the TCRdb copy is restricted to in-frame clones and leaves out a portion. The data hold approximately 59,000 clones, with about four fifths observed a single time. The TCR was taken from a human donor with basal cell carcinoma. The sequencing here drew on PBMCs, taken before anti-PD-1 treatment.

The CDR3 spells CASSLLPDRAYEQYF. Here the CDR3 DNA reads TGCGCCAGCAGCTTGCTGCCGGACAGAGCCTACGAGCAGTACTTC. The V call is TRBV5-1, the J call TRBJ2-7, with D perhaps matching TRBD1 (6 bases). The V end lost 1 base, the J end lost 2 bases, and 13 bases lay between the germline ends. Germline V lookup: CDR1 SGHRS, CDR2 YFSETQ. The CDR3 loop spans 15 amino acids.